These 16 T cell receptor beta chains were sequenced from one sample in a study of blood T cell repertoires in COVID-19. Only in-frame clones appear in the TCRdb table, and some are missing; sequencing was by immunoSEQ multiplex PCR. In the table there are 200,000 to 250,000 clones, about 83% of which are singletons. Sequenced sample: PBMCs or T cells enriched from blood (not recorded which). Source of these receptors: a middle-aged woman who had recovered from COVID-19.

This clone was counted a single time. This chain joins TRBV18 and TRBJ1-6; 10 nucleotides agree with TRBD1. V shed 4 bases, J shed 10 bases, and the junction held 4 bases outside the gene matches. This CDR3 spans 14 amino acids. The germline CDR1 and CDR2 sequences are KGHSH and LQKENI. The CDR3 spells CASSRDRGQSPLHF. The CDR3 region has the DNA TGTGCCAGCTCACGTGACAGGGGGCAATCACCCCTCCACTTT.

The chain carries TRBV6-5 and TRBJ2-7, with 11 bases identical to TRBD2. The CDR3 sequence is 15 residues long. V was clipped by 5 bases and J by 6 bases; unmatched bases: 9. In germline, CDR1 is MNHEY, CDR2 SVGAGI. CDR3 loop: CASSLNPSGRSEQYF. CDR3 DNA: TGTGCCAGCAGTCTCAACCCTAGCGGGAGGAGCGAGCAGTACTTC.

This clone was seen a few times. The rearrangement joins TRBV19 to TRBJ1-2, with 8 bases aligning to TRBD1. With V trimmed by 2 bases and J by 2 bases, 4 bases remained unmatched. Germline V CDR1 and CDR2: LNHDA, SQIVND (reference sequence). CDR3 length: 15 amino acids. CDR3 coding DNA: TGTGCCAGTAGTATATTCTCAGGGGGCAACTATGGCTACACCTTC. This translates into CASSIFSGGNYGYTF.

The chain links TRBV7-2 to TRBJ1-2; possible D gene TRBD1, 5 bases. The CDR3 is made up of 14 amino acids. V lost 5 bases to trimming and J lost 4 bases, with 14 bases between them. Germline V CDR1 and CDR2: SGHTA, FQGNSA. CDR3 in amino acids: CASSQREGLYGYTF. The CDR3 bases are TGTGCCAGCAGCCAAAGGGAGGGGCTCTATGGCTACACCTTC.

This clone was seen just once. The V gene is TRBV5-4, the J gene TRBJ1-2; D is possibly TRBD1 (5 bases). Trimming removed 0 bases from V and 2 bases from J, with 11 bases in between. Looked up from germline, CDR1 is SGHNT and CDR2 is YYREEE (reference sequence). The CDR3 has 15 residues. As DNA, the CDR3 is TGTGCCAGCAGCTTGGACGGGGGGTCCAACTATGGCTACACCTTC. Protein sequence: CASSLDGGSNYGYTF.

In its sample, this clone was seen once. V and J are TRBV3-1 (or the pseudogene TRBV3-2) and TRBJ1-1, with D perhaps TRBD1 (5 bases). Germline V gene lookup returns CDR1 LGHDT and CDR2 YNNKEL (reference sequence). There are 14 residues in the CDR3. With 3 bases removed from V and 3 bases from J, the gap between germline ends came to 11 bases. The CDR3 nucleotides are TGTGCCAGCAGCCAGCGGGGGTCCCACACTGAAGCTTTCTTT. Its protein is CASSQRGSHTEAFF.

The chain employs TRBV4-1 and TRBJ2-6; D might be TRBD2 (6 bases). CDR3 size: 18 residues. Trimming removed 5 bases at V and 0 bases at J, with 17 bases between. Germline V gene lookup returns CDR1 MGHRA and CDR2 YSYEKL. CDR3 in DNA: TGCGCCAGCAGCGAGAACCGACTCGGGAGCTCTGGGGCCAACGTCCTGACTTTC. It yields the protein CASSENRLGSSGANVLTF.

This clone turned up a few times. V gene TRBV15 combines with J gene TRBJ1-1; perhaps TRBD1 as D (5 bases). Germline V gene sequence: CDR1 LNHNV, CDR2 YYDKDF (reference sequence). Trimming stripped 0 bases from V and 0 bases from J, with 11 bases between. This CDR3 is built from 16 residues. The CDR3 DNA reads TGTGCCACCAGCAGAGATACGGTACAGGTGAACACTGAAGCTTTCTTT. Residues: CATSRDTVQVNTEAFF.

V gene TRBV28 combines with J gene TRBJ2-2; a possible D gene is TRBD2 (6 bases). V lost 5 bases and J 4 bases, leaving 11 bases between the germline ends. CDR3 length: 14 residues. Per the germline V gene, CDR1 is MDHEN and CDR2 is SYDVKM. The CDR3 sequence is CASSIGGITGELFF. CDR3 nucleotide sequence: TGTGCCAGCAGTATAGGAGGGATCACCGGGGAGCTGTTTTTT.

Written as DNA, the CDR3 is TGTGCCAGCAGCCCCCTCGGGGAGTGGGAGACCCAGTACTTC. Protein: CASSPLGEWETQYF. The V and J genes are TRBV3-1 (or the pseudogene TRBV3-2) and TRBJ2-5; maybe TRBD2 (5 bases). The CDR3 contains 14 residues. V lost 4 bases to trimming and J lost 5 bases, with 14 bases between them. Germline values: CDR1 LGHDT, CDR2 YNNKEL (reference sequence).

The rearrangement links TRBV10-3 to TRBJ1-2; possible D gene TRBD1, 5 bases. The CDR3 extends over 12 amino acids. V lost 5 bases to trimming and J lost 3 bases, with 7 bases between them. Germline values: CDR1 ENHRY, CDR2 SYGVKD. The CDR3 spells CAISTGYYGYTF. CDR3 nucleotide sequence: TGTGCCATCAGTACAGGTTACTATGGCTACACCTTC.

The CDR3 DNA reads TGTGCCAGCAGCCGGGGACAGGGGACAACTAGCAATCAGCCCCAGCATTTT. Translation: CASSRGQGTTSNQPQHF. The chain couples TRBV7-2 to TRBJ1-5; TRBD1 matches 10 bases. Germline CDR1 and CDR2: SGHTA and FQGNSA. V shed 5 bases, J shed 0 bases, and the junction held 7 bases outside the gene matches. The CDR3 runs 17 residues.

V is TRBV3-1 (or the pseudogene TRBV3-2) and J is TRBJ1-2; no firm D call. The germline V gene encodes CDR1 LGHDT and CDR2 YNNKEL (reference sequence). Between the trimmed V and J ends, which lost 0 bases and 3 bases, there was a span of 5 bases. CDR3 size: 13 residues. CDR3 coding DNA: TGTGCCAGCAGCCAAGAAGCTCACTATGGCTACACCTTC. Amino acid sequence: CASSQEAHYGYTF.

The chain carries TRBV5-4 and TRBJ2-7, with a tentative D call TRBD2 (7 bases). This CDR3 region has 14 residues. V shed 0 bases and J shed 5 bases, with 12 bases lying between them. In germline, CDR1 is SGHNT, CDR2 YYREEE (reference sequence). CDR3 amino acids: CASSLVRGGDEQYF. In DNA, the CDR3 is TGTGCCAGCAGCTTGGTAAGGGGGGGAGACGAGCAGTACTTC.

The chain has TRBV9 and TRBJ1-4; D is ambiguous. There are 16 residues in the CDR3. The ends were cut back, 4 bases at V and 0 bases at J, with 13 bases in the middle. Germline CDR1 SGDLS, CDR2 YYNGEE. The DNA of the CDR3 is TGTGCCAGCAGCCCCGCGGGGTCTACAACTAATGAAAAACTGTTTTTT. This codes for CASSPAGSTTNEKLFF. Full variable domain (outside the CDR3, taken from reference TRBV9 and TRBJ1-4): DSGVTQTPKHLITATGQRVTLRCSPRSGDLSVYWYQQSLDQGLQFLIQYYNGEERAKGNILERFSAQQFPDLHSELNLSSLELGDSALYFCASSPAGSTTNEKLFFGSGTQLSVL.

The chain recombines TRBV18 with TRBJ1-2; D not resolved. CDR1 is KGHSH, CDR2 LQKENI, per germline. Trimming took 3 bases from V and 4 from J, leaving 9 bases between them. The length of the CDR3 is 13 residues. The CDR3 DNA sequence: TGTGCCAGCTCACCGGGCATGTCCTATGGCTACACCTTC. Its translation is CASSPGMSYGYTF.